This T cell receptor (beta chain) was recorded in a study of cytomegalovirus exposure and HLA in healthy donors. Study in general: From HLA-typed donors, an early data release held roughly 80 million unique TCRs.

Trimming stripped 6 bases from V and 6 bases from J, with 18 bases between. The CDR3 totals 15 residues. From germline, CDR1 is MNHEY and CDR2 SMNVEV (reference sequence). Study observations and caveats: Later analysis identified 16,000 or so TCR beta sequences associated with HLA alleles, using a false discovery rate threshold of 0.05. Later on, a genetic analysis was performed. It linked a missense variant in DCLRE1C with V- and J-gene trimming of TCR beta.

As concerns this clone: The antigen is unknown.

Vbeta (60) and Jbeta (13) primers were used in the PCR. Sequencing used immunoSEQ multiplex PCR; TCRdb keeps in-frame clones, though not all of them. The profile covers 150,000 to 200,000 clones, with roughly four fifths appearing a single time and 1.6% taken by the ten largest. The V call is TRBV27, the J call TRBJ2-1; tentative D call: TRBD2 (6 bases). Sequencing was done on a sample of PBMCs. The receptor's source is a man over 45 in good health and CMV-seronegative. The chain's CDR3 is CASRLRGGAGNEQFF. The CDR3 region has the DNA TGTGCCAGCAGACTAAGGGGCGGAGCGGGCAATGAGCAGTTCTTC.